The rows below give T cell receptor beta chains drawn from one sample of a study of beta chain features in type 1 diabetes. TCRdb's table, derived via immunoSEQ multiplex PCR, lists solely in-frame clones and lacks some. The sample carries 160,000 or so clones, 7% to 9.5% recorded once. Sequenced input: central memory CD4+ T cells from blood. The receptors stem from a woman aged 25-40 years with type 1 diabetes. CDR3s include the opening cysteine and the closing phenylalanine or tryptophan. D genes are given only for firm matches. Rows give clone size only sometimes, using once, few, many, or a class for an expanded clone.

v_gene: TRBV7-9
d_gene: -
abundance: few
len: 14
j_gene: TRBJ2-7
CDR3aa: CASSLSGVRYEQYF
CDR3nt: TGTGCCAGCAGCTTATCAGGGGTACGCTACGAGCAGTACTTC

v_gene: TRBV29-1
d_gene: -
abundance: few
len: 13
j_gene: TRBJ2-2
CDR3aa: CSVERSYGGELFF
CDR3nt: TGCAGCGTTGAAAGGAGCTACGGCGGGGAGCTGTTTTTT

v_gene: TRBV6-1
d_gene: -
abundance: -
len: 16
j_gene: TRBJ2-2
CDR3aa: CASSDGGVTNTGELFF
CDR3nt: TGTGCCAGCAGTGATGGAGGGGTGACGAACACCGGGGAGCTGTTTTTT

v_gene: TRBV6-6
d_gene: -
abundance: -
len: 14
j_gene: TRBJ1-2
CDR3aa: CASSRQDGNYGYTF
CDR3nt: TGTGCCAGCAGCAGACAGGACGGAAACTATGGCTACACCTTC

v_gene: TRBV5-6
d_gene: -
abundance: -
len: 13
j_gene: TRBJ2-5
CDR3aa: CASSLGVWETQYF
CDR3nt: TGTGCCAGCAGCTTGGGCGTCTGGGAGACCCAGTACTTC

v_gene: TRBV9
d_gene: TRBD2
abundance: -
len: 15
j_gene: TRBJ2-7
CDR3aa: CASSVVGGRFGEQYF
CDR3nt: TGTGCCAGCAGCGTAGTAGGCGGGAGGTTCGGCGAGCAGTACTTC

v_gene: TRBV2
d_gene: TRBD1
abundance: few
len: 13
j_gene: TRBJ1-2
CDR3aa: CASSEQGDYGYTF
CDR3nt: TGTGCCAGCAGTGAACAGGGGGACTATGGCTACACCTTC

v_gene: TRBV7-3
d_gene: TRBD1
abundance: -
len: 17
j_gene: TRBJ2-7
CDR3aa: CASSLDPGTGPSYEQYF
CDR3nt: TGTGCCAGCAGCTTGGACCCTGGGACAGGCCCTTCCTACGAGCAGTACTTC

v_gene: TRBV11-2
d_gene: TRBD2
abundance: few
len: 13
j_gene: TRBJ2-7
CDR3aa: CASRLASAYEQYF
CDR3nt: TGTGCCAGCAGACTAGCGAGCGCCTACGAGCAGTACTTC

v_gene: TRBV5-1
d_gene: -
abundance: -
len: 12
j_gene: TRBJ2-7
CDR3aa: CASSYGDYEQYF
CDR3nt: TGCGCCAGCAGCTACGGGGACTACGAGCAGTACTTC

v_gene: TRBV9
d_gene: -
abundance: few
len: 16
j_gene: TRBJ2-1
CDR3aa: CASSVLSGSSYNEQFF
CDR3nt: TGTGCCAGCAGCGTATTGTCGGGGAGCTCCTACAATGAGCAGTTCTTC

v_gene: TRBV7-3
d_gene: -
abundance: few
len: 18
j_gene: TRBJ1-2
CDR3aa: CASSPHPFSRGGGYGYTF
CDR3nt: TGTGCCAGCAGCCCTCACCCCTTCTCTAGGGGTGGTGGGTATGGCTACACCTTC

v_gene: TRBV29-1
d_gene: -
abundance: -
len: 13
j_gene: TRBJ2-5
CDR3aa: CSVGDGRRETQYF
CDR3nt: TGCAGCGTTGGTGACGGGAGACGGGAGACCCAGTACTTC

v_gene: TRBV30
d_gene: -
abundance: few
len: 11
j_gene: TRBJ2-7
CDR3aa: CAWQGSYEQYF
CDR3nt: TGTGCCTGGCAGGGGTCCTACGAGCAGTACTTC

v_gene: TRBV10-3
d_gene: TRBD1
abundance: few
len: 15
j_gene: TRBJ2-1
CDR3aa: CAIKPFDRGYNEQFF
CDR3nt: TGTGCCATCAAACCTTTCGACAGGGGCTACAATGAGCAGTTCTTC

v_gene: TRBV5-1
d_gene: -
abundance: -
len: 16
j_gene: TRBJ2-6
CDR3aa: CASSLAGEAGANVLTF
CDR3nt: TGCGCCAGCAGCTTGGCCGGGGAGGCTGGGGCCAACGTCCTGACTTTC

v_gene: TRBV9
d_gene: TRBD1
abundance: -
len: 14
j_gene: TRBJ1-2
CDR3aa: CASSAMTGAGGYTF
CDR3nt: TGTGCCAGCAGCGCCATGACAGGGGCTGGTGGCTACACCTTC

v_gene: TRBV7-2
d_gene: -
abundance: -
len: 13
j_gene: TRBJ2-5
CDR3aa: CASSQEALWTQYF
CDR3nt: TGTGCCAGCAGCCAAGAGGCCTTGTGGACCCAGTACTTC

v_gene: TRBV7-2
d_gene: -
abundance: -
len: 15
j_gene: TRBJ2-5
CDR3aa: CASSLYLGGGETQYF
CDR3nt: TGTGCCAGCAGCTTATATCTAGGCGGAGGAGAGACCCAGTACTTC

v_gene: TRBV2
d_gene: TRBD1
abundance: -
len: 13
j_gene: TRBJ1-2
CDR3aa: CASRGQTKRGYTF
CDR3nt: TGTGCCAGCAGGGGACAGACAAAAAGGGGCTACACCTTC

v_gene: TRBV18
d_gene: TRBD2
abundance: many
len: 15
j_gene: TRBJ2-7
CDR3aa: CASSPPTAGGLEQYF
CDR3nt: TGTGCCAGCTCACCACCGACAGCGGGAGGGCTCGAGCAGTACTTC

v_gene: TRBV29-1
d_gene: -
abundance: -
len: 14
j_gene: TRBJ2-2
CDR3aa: CSVPGPGGTGELFF
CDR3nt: TGCAGCGTTCCTGGCCCGGGTGGCACCGGGGAGCTGTTTTTT

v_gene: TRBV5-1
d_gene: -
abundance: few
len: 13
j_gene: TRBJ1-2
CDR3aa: CASSVTGDYGYTF
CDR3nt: TGCGCCAGCAGCGTGACCGGGGACTATGGCTACACCTTC

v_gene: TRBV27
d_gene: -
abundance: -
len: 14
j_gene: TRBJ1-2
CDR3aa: CASRPLQGRYGYTF
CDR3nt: TGTGCCAGCAGACCCCTACAGGGTCGGTATGGCTACACCTTC

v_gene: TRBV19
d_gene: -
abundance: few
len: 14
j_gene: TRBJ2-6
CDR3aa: CASRSGVGANVLTF
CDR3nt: TGTGCCAGTAGATCGGGGGTAGGGGCCAACGTCCTGACTTTC

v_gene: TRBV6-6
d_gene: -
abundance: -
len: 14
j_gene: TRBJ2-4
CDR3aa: CASSYRGQGNIQYF
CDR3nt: TGTGCCAGCAGTTACCGCGGGCAGGGGAACATTCAGTACTTC

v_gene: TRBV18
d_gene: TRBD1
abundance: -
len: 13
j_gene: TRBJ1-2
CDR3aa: CASSGQSNYGYTF
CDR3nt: TGTGCCAGCTCGGGACAGTCGAATTATGGCTACACCTTC

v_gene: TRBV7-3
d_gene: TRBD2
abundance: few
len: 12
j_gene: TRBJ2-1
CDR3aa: CASGTSLNEQFF
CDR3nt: TGTGCCAGCGGGACTAGCTTAAATGAGCAGTTCTTC

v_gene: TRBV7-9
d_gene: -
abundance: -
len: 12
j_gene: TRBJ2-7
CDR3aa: CASSSGTREQYF
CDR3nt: TGTGCCAGCAGCTCCGGGACACGAGAGCAGTACTTC

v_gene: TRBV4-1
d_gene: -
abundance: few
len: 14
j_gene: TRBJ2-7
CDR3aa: CASSQEWLAYEQYF
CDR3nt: TGCGCCAGCAGCCAAGAATGGCTAGCCTACGAGCAGTACTTC

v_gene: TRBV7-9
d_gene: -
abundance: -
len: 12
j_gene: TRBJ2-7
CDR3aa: CASSFGSYEQYF
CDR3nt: TGTGCCAGCAGCTTCGGTTCCTACGAGCAGTACTTC

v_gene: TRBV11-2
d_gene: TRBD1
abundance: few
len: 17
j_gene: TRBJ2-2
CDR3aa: CASSLGYGTENTGELFF
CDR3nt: TGTGCCAGCAGCTTAGGTTACGGGACAGAGAACACCGGGGAGCTGTTTTTT

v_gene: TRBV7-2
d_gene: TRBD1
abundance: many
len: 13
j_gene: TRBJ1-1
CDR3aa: CASSVQGASEAFF
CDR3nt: TGTGCCAGCAGCGTACAGGGGGCAAGTGAAGCTTTCTTT

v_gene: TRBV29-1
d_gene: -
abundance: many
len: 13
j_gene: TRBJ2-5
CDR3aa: CSVIQGPEETQYF
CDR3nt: TGCAGCGTCATACAGGGACCTGAAGAGACCCAGTACTTC

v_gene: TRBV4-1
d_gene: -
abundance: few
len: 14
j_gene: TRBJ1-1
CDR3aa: CASSRGTFSTEAFF
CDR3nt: TGCGCCAGCAGCCGCGGGACGTTCTCGACTGAAGCTTTCTTT

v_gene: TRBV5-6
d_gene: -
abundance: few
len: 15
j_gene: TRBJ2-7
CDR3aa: CASSPRDWGFREQYF
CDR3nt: TGTGCCAGCAGCCCCCGGGACTGGGGATTCCGCGAGCAGTACTTC

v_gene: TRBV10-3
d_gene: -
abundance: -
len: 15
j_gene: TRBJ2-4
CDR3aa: CAIRDSSLAKNIQYF
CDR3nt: TGTGCCATCAGAGACAGTAGCCTAGCCAAAAACATTCAGTACTTC

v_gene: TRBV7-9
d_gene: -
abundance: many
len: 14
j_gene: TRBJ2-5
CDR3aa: CASNVAGYQETQYF
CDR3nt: TGTGCCAGCAATGTGGCGGGCTACCAAGAGACCCAGTACTTC

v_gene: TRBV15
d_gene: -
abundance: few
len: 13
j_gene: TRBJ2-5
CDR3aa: CATSRSPEETQYF
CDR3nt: TGTGCCACCAGCAGGAGCCCGGAAGAGACCCAGTACTTC

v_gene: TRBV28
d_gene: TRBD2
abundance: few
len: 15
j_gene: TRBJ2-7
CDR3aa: CASTTTGLGAAEQYF
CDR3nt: TGTGCCAGCACTACTACAGGACTAGGGGCCGCCGAGCAGTACTTC

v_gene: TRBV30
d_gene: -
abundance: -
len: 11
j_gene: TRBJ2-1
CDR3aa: CAWSTWTEQFF
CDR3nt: TGTGCCTGGAGTACATGGACAGAGCAGTTCTTC

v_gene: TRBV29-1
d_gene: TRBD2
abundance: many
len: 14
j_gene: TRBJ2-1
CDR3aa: CSVDYSGAYNEQFF
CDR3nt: TGCAGCGTTGACTACAGCGGGGCCTACAATGAGCAGTTCTTC

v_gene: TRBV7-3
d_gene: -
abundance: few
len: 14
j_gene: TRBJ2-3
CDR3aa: CASSLFRGGNTQYF
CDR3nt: TGTGCCAGCAGCTTATTTAGGGGCGGGAATACGCAGTATTTT

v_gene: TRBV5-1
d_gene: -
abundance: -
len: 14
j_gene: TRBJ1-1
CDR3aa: CASSLVGSNTEAFF
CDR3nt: TGCGCCAGCAGCTTGGTCGGGTCGAACACTGAAGCTTTCTTT

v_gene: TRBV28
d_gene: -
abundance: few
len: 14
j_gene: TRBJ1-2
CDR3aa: CASSLQVQGYGYTF
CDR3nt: TGTGCCAGCAGTTTACAGGTTCAGGGCTATGGCTACACCTTC

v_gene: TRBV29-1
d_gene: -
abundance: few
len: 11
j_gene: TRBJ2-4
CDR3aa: CSVLSKNIQYF
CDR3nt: TGCAGCGTCCTCTCCAAAAACATTCAGTACTTC

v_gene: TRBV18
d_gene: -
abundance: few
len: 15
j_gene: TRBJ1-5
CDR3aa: CASSPRQASNQPQHF
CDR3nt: TGTGCCAGCTCACCCAGACAGGCCTCCAATCAGCCCCAGCATTTT

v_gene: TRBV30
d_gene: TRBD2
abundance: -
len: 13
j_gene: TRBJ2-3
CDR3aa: CAWTRLATDTQYF
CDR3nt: TGTGCCTGGACCCGACTAGCCACAGATACGCAGTATTTT

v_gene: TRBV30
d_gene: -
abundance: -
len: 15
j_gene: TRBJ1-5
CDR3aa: CAWSTSGWSNQPQHF
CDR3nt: TGTGCCTGGAGTACCTCAGGGTGGAGCAATCAGCCCCAGCATTTT

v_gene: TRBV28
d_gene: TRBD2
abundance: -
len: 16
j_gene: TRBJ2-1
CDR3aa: CASSRPRLAGTNEQFF
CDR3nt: TGTGCCAGCAGTCGCCCCCGGCTAGCGGGAACCAATGAGCAGTTCTTC

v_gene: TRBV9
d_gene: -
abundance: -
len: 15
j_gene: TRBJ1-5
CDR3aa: CASSEQGLGNQPQHF
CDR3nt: TGTGCCAGCAGCGAACAGGGTTTGGGCAATCAGCCCCAGCATTTT

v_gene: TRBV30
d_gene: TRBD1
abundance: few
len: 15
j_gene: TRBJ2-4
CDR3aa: CAWSEGQGGKNIQYF
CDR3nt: TGTGCCTGGAGTGAGGGACAGGGGGGAAAAAACATTCAGTACTTC